The 4 T cell receptor beta chains listed next were all sequenced from one sample in a study of OX40 agonist ivuxolimab in advanced cancers. Some clones are missing from TCRdb's copy, which holds only in-frame ones; the method was immunoSEQ multiplex PCR. The sample lists about 22,000 clones, roughly 80% seen once, with around 13% in the top ten. The source was CD4+ or CD8+ T cells sorted from blood, collected in a trial of the OX40 agonist ivuxolimab. The origin of the receptors is an adult with an advanced solid tumor such as melanoma, head and neck, liver or kidney cancer.

This clone is labeled as large (0.1 to 1%). The chain is built from TRBV6-1 and TRBJ1-1; no firm D call. Trimming cost V 2 bases and J 0 bases, with 10 bases left between them. The CDR3 contains 15 residues. CDR1 is MNHNS, CDR2 SASEGT, per germline. CDR3: CASSESRSLNTEAFF. The CDR3 nucleotides read TGTGCCAGCAGTGAATCCAGGAGCCTGAACACTGAAGCTTTCTTT.

The chain couples TRBV5-1 to TRBJ2-7; possibly TRBD2 for D (6 bases). The CDR3 runs 15 residues. V lost 0 bases, J lost 0 bases, and 10 bases lay in between. Germline CDR1 and CDR2: SGHRS and YFSETQ. The CDR3 DNA reads TGCGCCAGCAGCTTGGCCGGGACTTTCTCCTACGAGCAGTACTTC. Translated: CASSLAGTFSYEQYF.

The rearrangement joins TRBV5-5 to TRBJ1-2; weak D call: TRBD1 (6 bases). V was cut by 5 bases and J by 6 bases, with 14 bases left in between. Germline V gene data show CDR1 as SGHKS and CDR2 as YYEKEE (reference sequence). The CDR3 extends over 13 amino acids. The CDR3 sequence: CASSLTGIDGYTF. DNA of the CDR3: TGTGCCAGCAGTCTTACAGGGATCGATGGCTACACCTTC.

The DNA of the CDR3 is TGTGCCAGCAGGTCCCGGGACAGGGGGCAAGAGACCCAGTACTTC. Residues: CASRSRDRGQETQYF. This chain connects TRBV7-9 to TRBJ2-5, with 11 bases that match TRBD1. CDR1 is SEHNR and CDR2 is FQNEAQ in the germline V gene (reference sequence). CDR3 length: 15 residues. J gave up 2 bases and V 6 bases, and 5 bases lay outside the gene matches.